The rows below give T cell receptor beta chains drawn from one sample of a study of blood T cells in healthy people across ages. Each CDR3 protein gets one entry after TCRdb re-called the 5' RACE reads with MiXCR. The sample lists more than 800,000 distinct CDR3 sequences, about 28% occurring once. Sequencing input: blood. The receptors were gathered from an elderly woman in good health. CDR3s include the opening cysteine and the closing phenylalanine or tryptophan. A D gene is named only where the DNA matches it firmly. Where a row states a size, it is once, few, many or the class of an expanded clone; other rows omit it.

TRBJ1-1 many TRBV20-1 . TGCAGTGCCAGAGGAGGGGCCATGAACACTGAAGCTTTCTTT CSARGGAMNTEAFF
TRBJ2-7 . TRBV9 . TGTGCCAGCAGCACTGGGTGGCAGGGTGGATACGAGCAGTACTTC CASSTGWQGGYEQYF
TRBJ2-1 many TRBV20-1 TRBD2 TGCAGTGCTAGAGATGGGGGAGCGGGGGGGCTCTACAATGAGCAGTTCTTC CSARDGGAGGLYNEQFF
TRBJ2-5 . TRBV5-1 TRBD2 TGCGCCAGCAGCAGATGGACTAGCGGGAAGGAGACCCAGTACTTC CASSRWTSGKETQYF
TRBJ1-2 many TRBV5-1 TRBD1 TGCGCCAGCAGCTCAGGGACAGGGGTCCTTGCTGGGAACACCTTC CASSSGTGVLAGNTF
TRBJ1-4 many TRBV20-1 . TGCAGTGCTAGAACCAAAAAATTCGGGGCTAATGAAAAACTGTTTTTT CSARTKKFGANEKLFF
TRBJ1-1 . TRBV18 TRBD1 TGTACCAGCTCACCAACGAACAGGGGGTTGAACACTGAAGCTTTCTTT CTSSPTNRGLNTEAFF
TRBJ1-5 few TRBV6-2/TRBV6-3 . TGTGTCAGCAGAGGAGTAGGGGGGGATCAGCCCCAGCATTTT CVSRGVGGDQPQHF
TRBJ2-1 . TRBV28 . TGTACCAGCACGCGACAGAGCGAGCAGTTCTTC CTSTRQSEQFF
TRBJ1-5 . TRBV6-2/TRBV6-3 . TGTGCCAGCAGCCCCGGCCAGGGAGGGGGTTCGAGTCAGCCCCAGCATTTT CASSPGQGGGSSQPQHF
TRBJ1-2 many TRBV12-3/TRBV12-4 . TGTGCCAGCAGTTTAGCAACTCTGAAGGACGCATCGGGCTACACCTTC CASSLATLKDASGYTF
TRBJ2-5 . TRBV20-1 . TGCAGTGCTAGTGAAACAGGAGCAGAGACCCAGTACTTC CSASETGAETQYF
TRBJ1-2 many TRBV29-1 . TGCAGCGTTGACAGGGACGGCTACACCTTC CSVDRDGYTF
TRBJ2-6 . TRBV6-1 TRBD1 TGTGCCAACAGTCATGGACAGGGAAGCTCTGGGGCCAACGTCCTGACTTTC CANSHGQGSSGANVLTF
TRBJ2-6 few TRBV5-4 . TGTGCCAGCAACTTGGTGGGTGCTGGGGCCAACGTCCTGACTTTC CASNLVGAGANVLTF
TRBJ1-2 . TRBV13 . TGTGCCAGCAGTTCAGGACGAACCCCTAACTATGGCTACACCTTC CASSSGRTPNYGYTF
TRBJ2-5 . TRBV6-1 . TGTGCCAGCAGTTCACATACAGAGACCCAGTACTTC CASSSHTETQYF
TRBJ2-3 many TRBV5-1 TRBD2 TGCGCCAGCAGCTTGGGGAGGCGGGGGAGCACAGATACGCAGTATTTT CASSLGRRGSTDTQYF
TRBJ2-3 . TRBV12-3/TRBV12-4 . TGTGCCAGCAGTTTCTCGGGTGCCGGCACAGATATGCAGTATTTT CASSFSGAGTDMQYF
TRBJ2-4 few TRBV2 TRBD1 TGTGCCAGTACGCCGGGACAGGGCGGCATTCAGTACTTC CASTPGQGGIQYF
TRBJ1-5 few TRBV12-3/TRBV12-4 TRBD1 TGTGCCAGCAGTTTTAGCGCCTCCCGGGACAGGGGACAGCCCCAGCATTTT CASSFSASRDRGQPQHF
TRBJ2-1 many TRBV20-1 TRBD2 TGCAGTGCTAAACCCGTCCGACTAGCGGGGGACAATGAGCAGTTCTTC CSAKPVRLAGDNEQFF
TRBJ1-2 once TRBV20-1 TRBD1 TGCAGTGCTAGAGCCGGGACAGGGCCCTACACCTTC CSARAGTGPYTF
TRBJ2-5 many TRBV15 . TGTGCCACCCAGGGACACTTGGAGACCCAGTACTTC CATQGHLETQYF
TRBJ1-6 . TRBV5-1 TRBD1 TGCGCCACCCGGGACAGTGACGATTCACCCCTCCACTTT CATRDSDDSPLHF
TRBJ2-7 many TRBV5-5 . TGTGCCAGCAGCCCGAGAGTTCGGGCCGCCCAGTACTTC CASSPRVRAAQYF
TRBJ1-2 many TRBV6-6 . TGTGCCAGCAGCCAGACAGCGCAGACCTATGGCTACACCTTC CASSQTAQTYGYTF
TRBJ2-5 many TRBV12-3/TRBV12-4 . TGTGCCAGCGGCAGGGGGGCTACCCAGACCCAGTACTTC CASGRGATQTQYF
TRBJ1-2 . TRBV6-2/TRBV6-3 . TGTGCCAGCAGTTACGGGCCTTATGGCTACACCTTC CASSYGPYGYTF
TRBJ2-1 many TRBV9 TRBD2 TGTGCCAGCAGCGTAGGTCAAGCGGGGGGGCAGTTCTTC CASSVGQAGGQFF
TRBJ1-4 . TRBV7-2 . TGTGCCAGCAGCTTAATGGGGGGCGTAAATGAAAAACTGTTTTTT CASSLMGGVNEKLFF
TRBJ1-1 . TRBV7-8 . TGTGCCAGCAGCTTAGAGTCAGGCACTGAAGCTTTCTTT CASSLESGTEAFF
TRBJ2-1 . TRBV30 . TGTGCCTGGAGTCCCCCCGGACGGGTGCAGTTCTTC CAWSPPGRVQFF
TRBJ1-2 few TRBV7-2 . TGTGCCAGCAGCTTAGGGTCCGTGCATTATGGTGGCTACACCTTC CASSLGSVHYGGYTF
TRBJ2-1 many TRBV20-1 TRBD2 TGCAGTGCCGCCGCAGGGTTAGCGGGGGGCCAAACGGGGTTCTTC CSAAAGLAGGQTGFF
TRBJ2-7 many TRBV27 . TGTGCCAGCAGTTTTAATTCGATAGGGTCCGAGCAGTACTTC CASSFNSIGSEQYF
TRBJ2-2 few TRBV5-1 . TGCGCCAGCAGCTTGAGGACGGATTTCACCGGGGAGCTGTTTTTT CASSLRTDFTGELFF
TRBJ2-5 many TRBV7-7 TRBD2 TGTGCCAGCAGCCTAGGTCTTGCTAGCGGGGAAGAGACCCAGTACTTC CASSLGLASGEETQYF
TRBJ2-7 . TRBV5-1 . TGCGCCAGCAGCTGGGTTACAGGATACAATGAGCAGTACTTC CASSWVTGYNEQYF
TRBJ1-4 . TRBV4-2 . TGTGCCAGCAGCCAACAGGGAGGCAGGGGTGAAAAACTGTTTTTT CASSQQGGRGEKLFF
TRBJ2-1 . TRBV20-1 . TGCAGTGCTAGAGATGGGGGACGTACCTACAATGAGCAGTTCTTC CSARDGGRTYNEQFF
TRBJ2-3 many TRBV7-8 TRBD1 TGTGCCAGCAGCTTAGCGGTCCGGACAGGGGGCGTAGATACGCAGTATTTT CASSLAVRTGGVDTQYF
TRBJ2-7 . TRBV6-7 TRBD2 TGTGCCAGCAGTCCGACTAGCGGGACCCACGAGCAGTACTTC CASSPTSGTHEQYF
TRBJ1-1 few TRBV7-2 TRBD1 TGTGCCAGCAGCCCCGGACAGGGGGCTTTTGAAGCTTTCTTT CASSPGQGAFEAFF